A single sample gave rise to the 25 T cell receptor beta chains below, sequenced in a study of cytomegalovirus exposure and HLA in healthy donors. PCR employed 60 Vbeta and 13 Jbeta primers. TCRdb keeps only in-frame clones here, not all; method: immunoSEQ multiplex PCR. The sample includes approximately 200,000 clones, approximately 75% of them seen just once. Material for sequencing was PBMCs. The receptors derive from a man aged 30 to 39 in good health and CMV-seropositive.

The rearrangement joins TRBV9 to TRBJ1-3; the D gene is possibly TRBD1 (5 bases). The V and J ends lost 5 bases and 3 bases respectively, with 12 bases between them. Germline values: CDR1 SGDLS, CDR2 YYNGEE. The CDR3 length is 14 residues. The CDR3 spells CASRPTRDGNTIYF. The CDR3 bases are TGTGCCAGCAGACCGACCAGGGATGGAAACACCATATATTTT.

J is TRBJ1-1 and V is TRBV27, with D possibly being TRBD1 (6 bases). Germline-derived CDR1 and CDR2 are MNHEY and SMNVEV (reference sequence). This CDR3 contains 17 residues. The V end lost 2 bases, the J end lost 3 bases, and 19 bases lay between the germline ends. CDR3 DNA sequence: TGTGCCAGCAGTTTACTTTGGGACACTAGCGGGGACACTGAAGCTTTCTTT. Amino acids: CASSLLWDTSGDTEAFF.

This chain joins TRBV13 and TRBJ2-3; a weak D match, TRBD1 (5 bases). The CDR3 length is 16 residues. CDR1 PRHDT and CDR2 FYEKMQ come from the germline V gene (reference sequence). V gave up 3 bases and J gave up 2 bases, with 15 bases separating them. The CDR3: CASSFSPDTDTDTQYF. In DNA form, the CDR3 reads TGTGCCAGCAGCTTCTCTCCGGACACTGACACAGATACGCAGTATTTT.

The chain couples TRBV5-4 to TRBJ2-7; no clear D. V was cut by 4 bases and J by 3 bases, with 5 bases left in between. Germline CDR1 reads SGHNT; CDR2 reads YYREEE (reference sequence). The CDR3 consists of 11 residues. CDR3 nucleotides: TGTGCCAGCAGCATAAACTACGAGCAGTACTTC. It encodes CASSINYEQYF.

The V gene is TRBV2, the J gene TRBJ1-2; 9 bases align to TRBD1. Germline V gene data show CDR1 as SNHLY and CDR2 as FYNNEI. V trimming: 7 bases; J trimming: 2 bases; junction bases outside the gene matches: 5. The CDR3 is 14 amino acids. The CDR3 DNA follows: TGTGCCAGCAATACGGACAGGGGAAACTATGGCTACACCTTC. It encodes CASNTDRGNYGYTF.

The chain employs TRBV15 and TRBJ2-1; 8 bases line up with TRBD2. V was pared by 8 bases and J by 6 bases, with 9 bases of the junction left unmatched. The CDR3 length is 14 residues. Germline V CDR1 and CDR2: LNHNV, YYDKDF (reference sequence). The CDR3 loop is CATLSGAGVNEQFF. CDR3 in DNA: TGTGCCACCCTCTCGGGAGCGGGAGTCAATGAGCAGTTCTTC. The full variable domain, completed using reference TRBV15 and TRBJ2-1, is DAMVIQNPRYQVTQFGKPVTLSCSQTLNHNVMYWYQQKSSQAPKLLFHYYDKDFNNEADTPDNFQSRRPNTSFCFLDIRSPGLGDTAMYLCATLSGAGVNEQFFGPGTRLTVL.

The chain carries TRBV9 and TRBJ2-5; tentative D call: TRBD2 (7 bases). The germline gives CDR1 SGDLS, CDR2 YYNGEE. The CDR3 has 14 amino acids. V lost 4 bases to trimming and J lost 4 bases, with 14 bases between them. The CDR3, as DNA: TGTGCCAGCAGCCCAAGGGGGGGGCGAGAGACCCAGTACTTC. Translation: CASSPRGGRETQYF. Based on the CDR3 plus reference TRBV9 and TRBJ2-5, the full variable domain is DSGVTQTPKHLITATGQRVTLRCSPRSGDLSVYWYQQSLDQGLQFLIQYYNGEERAKGNILERFSAQQFPDLHSELNLSSLELGDSALYFCASSPRGGRETQYFGPGTRLLVL.

The chain has TRBV11-1 and TRBJ2-3; 8 bases match TRBD2. The length of the CDR3 is 14 residues. Looked up from germline, CDR1 is SGHAT and CDR2 is FQDESV (reference sequence). Trimming took 3 bases from V and 4 from J; bases not matched to a gene: 3. CDR3 residues: CASSFNGGADTQYF. CDR3 nucleotide sequence: TGTGCCAGCAGCTTTAACGGGGGGGCAGATACGCAGTATTTT.

In regard to this clone: This CDR3 is also generated by other DNA sequences in the sample. The chain combines TRBV10-3 with TRBJ1-2, with a weak D call TRBD1 (5 bases). This CDR3 spans 13 amino acids. Germline V CDR1 and CDR2: ENHRY, SYGVKD. With 5 bases removed from V and 4 bases from J, the gap between germline ends came to 11 bases. The CDR3 nucleotides are TGTGCCATCAGTTTTGACAGCCTCTATGGCTACACCTTC. Its translation: CAISFDSLYGYTF.

This rearrangement joins TRBV6-6 to TRBJ1-6, with 12 bases identical to TRBD1. The ends lost 5 bases at V and 9 bases at J; junction bases unmatched: 5. The CDR3 sequence is 15 residues long. Germline CDR1 is MNHNY and CDR2 is SVGAGI (reference sequence). CDR3 region: CASSARDRGLSPLHF. The CDR3 DNA is TGTGCCAGCAGTGCCCGGGACAGGGGGCTTTCACCCCTCCACTTT.

The chain has TRBV27 and TRBJ1-5; D is possibly TRBD1 (6 bases). Germline values: CDR1 MNHEY, CDR2 SMNVEV (reference sequence). Trimming stripped 7 bases from V and 7 bases from J, with 14 bases between. The CDR3 is made up of 13 amino acids. Here the CDR3 reads CASTTGLGQPQHF. As DNA, the CDR3 is TGTGCCAGCACTACAGGGTTAGGACAGCCCCAGCATTTT.

The CDR3 protein is CASSEGDRMVGYTF. CDR3 nucleotide sequence: TGTGCCAGCAGTGAAGGGGACAGGATGGTCGGCTACACCTTC. The rearrangement links TRBV25-1 to TRBJ1-2, with 8 bases identical to TRBD1. With 2 bases clipped from V and 8 bases from J, the junction kept 7 bases outside the gene matches. Germline V gives CDR1 MGHDK, CDR2 SYGVNS. The CDR3 extends over 14 amino acids.

The chain uses TRBV27 and TRBJ2-5, with 8 bases identical to TRBD1. From germline, CDR1 is MNHEY and CDR2 SMNVEV (reference sequence). Trimming took 9 bases from V and 4 from J; bases not matched to a gene: 4. There are 12 residues in the CDR3. The CDR3 loop reads CASRTGIETQYF. Here the CDR3 DNA reads TGTGCCAGTCGGACAGGGATAGAGACCCAGTACTTC.

The chain joins TRBV9 to TRBJ2-3; 14 positions match TRBD2. Germline assignment: CDR1 SGDLS and CDR2 YYNGEE. This CDR3 is built from 14 residues. Here the CDR3 DNA reads TGTGCGGACACGGGACTAGCGGGGGTAGATACGCAGTATTTT. Translating gives CADTGLAGVDTQYF.

The V call is TRBV18, the J call TRBJ1-1, with D unclear. V gave up 0 bases and J gave up 7 bases, with 9 bases separating them. Germline V gene lookup returns CDR1 KGHSH and CDR2 LQKENI. The length of the CDR3 is 13 residues. CDR3 DNA sequence: TGTGCCAGCTCACCACCGGGCCAGATTGAAGCTTTCTTT. The encoded protein is CASSPPGQIEAFF.

The rearrangement joins TRBV7-9 to TRBJ2-7; D perhaps matches TRBD2 (6 bases). There are 16 residues in the CDR3. V shed 5 bases and J shed 4 bases, with 21 bases lying between them. Germline CDR1 reads SEHNR; CDR2 reads FQNEAQ (reference sequence). The CDR3 is CASSDIGGARSYEQYF. The CDR3 DNA follows: TGTGCCAGCAGCGATATAGGCGGGGCGCGAAGTTACGAGCAGTACTTC. Drawing the rest from reference TRBV7-9 and TRBJ2-7, the complete variable domain is DTGVSQNPRHKITKRGQNVTFRCDPISEHNRLYWYRQTLGQGPEFLTYFQNEAQLEKSRLLSDRFSAERPKGSFSTLEIQRTEQGDSAMYLCASSDIGGARSYEQYFGPGTRLTVT.

The rearrangement uses TRBV9 and TRBJ1-5; D may be TRBD1 (6 bases). CDR3 length equals 15 residues. Germline values: CDR1 SGDLS, CDR2 YYNGEE. Trimming stripped 7 bases from V and 1 base from J, with 15 bases between. The CDR3: CASGRGGLSNQPQHF. CDR3 bases: TGTGCCAGCGGTCGAGGGGGTCTAAGCAATCAGCCCCAGCATTTT.

The rearrangement uses TRBV5-4 and TRBJ2-1; the D gene is possibly TRBD1 (6 bases). Germline lookup yields CDR1 SGHNT and CDR2 YYREEE (reference sequence). Trimming removed 0 bases at V and 6 bases at J, with 16 bases between. This CDR3 spans 16 amino acids. In DNA, the CDR3 is TGTGCCAGCAGCTTGGTTGGGAGACAGGCCTCCAATGAGCAGTTCTTC. It encodes CASSLVGRQASNEQFF. Full variable domain (outside the CDR3, taken from reference TRBV5-4 and TRBJ2-1): ETGVTQSPTHLIKTRGQQVTLRCSSQSGHNTVSWYQQALGQGPQFIFQYYREEENGRGNFPPRFSGLQFPNYSSELNVNALELDDSALYLCASSLVGRQASNEQFFGPGTRLTVL.

This chain connects TRBV6-5 to TRBJ1-2; D possibly corresponds to TRBD1 (6 bases). Germline V gene sequence: CDR1 MNHEY, CDR2 SVGAGI. V was cut by 6 bases and J by 4 bases, with 12 bases left in between. The CDR3 is 13 amino acids. CDR3: CASRSDSSYGYTF. CDR3 DNA: TGTGCCAGCAGATCGGACAGTTCCTATGGCTACACCTTC.

The count of this clone is one. One end of the junction varies from germline; a read error may be responsible. This sample also contains other DNA sequences that code for the same CDR3. The rearrangement uses TRBV18 and TRBJ2-7, with D tentatively TRBD1 (6 bases). CDR1 is KGHSH, CDR2 LQKENI, per germline. The CDR3 extends over 14 amino acids. The CDR3 DNA follows: TGTGCCAGCTCACCGGACAGTAGCTCCTACGAACAGTACTTC. Its protein product is CASSPDSSSYEQYF.

Points on this clone: The junction and the germline gene differ at one end; a read error may be behind it. The CDR3 bases are TGTTCCAGCAGGGTAGGGACTTACGATGAGCAGTTCTTC. Residues: CSSRVGTYDEQFF. The chain is built from TRBV7-9 and TRBJ2-1, with D possibly being TRBD2 (6 bases). This CDR3 contains 13 residues. Germline values: CDR1 SEHNR, CDR2 FQNEAQ (reference sequence).

Remarks on this clone: One end of the junction varies from germline; a read error may be responsible. V and J are TRBV7-9 and TRBJ2-5; 8 bases match TRBD2. Germline loops: CDR1 SEHNR, CDR2 FQNEAQ (reference sequence). The CDR3 runs 17 residues. The CDR3 coding sequence is TGTTCCAGCAGCACCCGACGGGGGGGTATCTGGGAAGAGACCCAGTACTTC. As protein: CSSSTRRGGIWEETQYF.

To note about this clone: Other DNA sequences in this sample translate to the same CDR3. The chain recombines TRBV27 with TRBJ1-1, with 7 bases that match TRBD1. Per the germline V gene, CDR1 is MNHEY and CDR2 is SMNVEV (reference sequence). Trimming cost V 2 bases and J 2 bases; bases outside gene matches: 8. CDR3 size: 16 residues. The CDR3 spells CASSLQDGGGNTEAFF. The CDR3 region has the DNA TGTGCCAGCAGTTTACAGGATGGAGGGGGCAACACTGAAGCTTTCTTT.

The chain uses TRBV18 and TRBJ2-3; TRBD1 is a possible D gene (6 bases). V lost 3 bases and J 0 bases, leaving 10 bases between the germline ends. The CDR3 spans 15 residues. CDR1 is KGHSH and CDR2 is LQKENI in the germline V gene. The CDR3 DNA is TGTGCCAGCTCACCGCAGACAGGAAGCACAGATACGCAGTATTTT. The encoded protein is CASSPQTGSTDTQYF.

The V call is TRBV21-1, the J call TRBJ2-6; no DNA check was done on the table's D call, TRBD1. TRBV21-1 is reported as a pseudogene. The CDR3 contains 20 residues. The CDR3 DNA reads as TGTGCCAGCAGCAAAGGGACAGGGGGCTACCCGGATCCCGGGGCCAACGTCCTGACTTTC. Protein: CASSKGTGGYPDPGANVLTF.